These 23 T cell receptor beta chains share one sample of origin, sequenced in a study of beta chain features in type 1 diabetes. Expressed TCRB transcripts were sequenced after all isolated RNA was converted to cDNA. Produced via immunoSEQ multiplex PCR; TCRdb's table is partial and in-frame only. Of hundreds of thousands of clones in the sample, about 30% were seen once. The specimen sequenced was naive CD4+ T cells from blood. The receptors shown here come from a man younger than 30 in good health.

V is TRBV2 and J is TRBJ2-3; 9 bases are shared with TRBD2. V lost 7 bases and J lost 3; bases outside the gene matches: 5. This CDR3 contains 14 residues. The germline gives CDR1 SNHLY, CDR2 FYNNEI. The CDR3 DNA reads as TGTGCCAGCATTCGACTAGCGGTTACAGATACGCAGTATTTT. This gives the protein CASIRLAVTDTQYF.

V is TRBV18 and J is TRBJ1-1; a possible D gene is TRBD1 (5 bases). With 3 bases removed from V and 2 bases from J, the gap between germline ends came to 13 bases. The CDR3 extends over 15 amino acids. The germline V gene encodes CDR1 KGHSH and CDR2 LQKENI. The CDR3 region is CASSPVEGLNTEAFF. The CDR3 bases are TGTGCCAGCTCACCGGTAGAGGGGCTTAACACTGAAGCTTTCTTT.

J is TRBJ2-1 and V is TRBV11-1; tentative D call: TRBD2 (6 bases). Germline CDR1 is SGHAT and CDR2 is FQDESV (reference sequence). The CDR3 spans 15 residues. V was trimmed by 6 bases and J by 9 bases, leaving 21 bases between them. CDR3 region: CASRPTSYGGGEQFF. The CDR3 bases are TGTGCCAGCAGGCCAACTAGCTATGGTGGCGGTGAGCAGTTCTTC.

This clone was recorded only once. The chain links TRBV28 to TRBJ2-1; D is undetermined. The germline V gene has CDR1 MDHEN and CDR2 SYDVKM. The V gene lost 1 base and the J gene lost 10 bases, with 11 bases spanning the gap. This CDR3 is built from 13 residues. The CDR3 region is CASSLFSREEQFF. The CDR3 DNA reads as TGTGCCAGCAGTTTATTTTCGCGTGAGGAGCAGTTCTTC.

On this clone itself: The same CDR3 is also encoded by other DNA sequences in this sample. This rearrangement joins TRBV29-1 to TRBJ2-3; TRBD1 is a possible D gene (5 bases). The CDR3 spans 12 residues. CDR1 is SQVTM and CDR2 is ANQGSEA in the germline V gene. Trimming shortened V by 3 bases and J by 5 bases, and 9 bases separated the two germline ends. The CDR3 spells CSVDRGEDTQYF. In DNA form, the CDR3 reads TGCAGCGTTGATAGGGGTGAAGATACGCAGTATTTT.

The chain joins TRBV19 to TRBJ2-1; 9 nucleotides agree with TRBD1. Trimming removed 4 bases from V and 5 bases from J; junction bases left unmatched: 15. CDR3 size: 18 residues. Per germline, CDR1 LNHDA and CDR2 SQIVND (reference sequence). For the CDR3, the DNA is TGTGCCAGTAGTAGTCCACCGGGACAGGGTTACACCAACAATGAGCAGTTCTTC. This encodes CASSSPPGQGYTNNEQFF.

This clone was detected a few times. The chain uses TRBV25-1 and TRBJ2-1; 8 positions agree with TRBD2. V lost 4 bases, J lost 4 bases, and 12 bases stayed unmatched. This CDR3 comprises 17 residues. CDR1 MGHDK and CDR2 SYGVNS come from the germline V gene. CDR3 DNA sequence: TGTGCCAGCAGTGGAGCGGGAGCCTTTGGGCAGTACAATGAGCAGTTCTTC. Amino acid sequence: CASSGAGAFGQYNEQFF.

The rearrangement links TRBV30 to TRBJ2-5, with 7 bases identical to TRBD1. CDR3 size: 18 residues. From germline, CDR1 is GTSNPN and CDR2 SVGIG (reference sequence). V was clipped by 8 bases and J by 5 bases; unmatched bases: 26. The CDR3, as DNA: TGTGCCGGCCGAGGGGGCCGGGAAGTCCCCGGGTCTATGGAGACCCAGTACTTC. This gives the protein CAGRGGREVPGSMETQYF.

The table lists this clone with a few counts. This chain joins TRBV30 and TRBJ2-2; D gene uncertain. Germline assignment: CDR1 GTSNPN and CDR2 SVGIG (reference sequence). This CDR3 has 12 amino acids. The V gene lost 2 bases and the J gene lost 6 bases, with 7 bases spanning the gap. The CDR3 DNA is TGTGCCTGGAGTATCTCTGCCGGGGAGCTGTTTTTT. Residues: CAWSISAGELFF.

The chain recombines TRBV6-4 with TRBJ2-7, with D perhaps TRBD1 (5 bases). Germline V CDR1 and CDR2: MRHNA, SNTAGT. V lost 8 bases and J lost 1, with 21 bases in between. The CDR3 is 16 residues long. CDR3 in DNA: TGTGCCAGCGTACAAGCAGAGTGGCACAGGTCCTACGAGCAGTACTTC. Its translation: CASVQAEWHRSYEQYF.

V is TRBV29-1 and J is TRBJ2-3; D remains ambiguous. The V end was cut by 4 bases, the J end by 5 bases, with 13 bases between. The CDR3 is 13 amino acids. Germline CDR1 and CDR2: SQVTM and ANQGSEA. CDR3: CSVVVQLQDTQYF. In nucleotides, the CDR3 is TGCAGCGTTGTCGTCCAGTTACAAGATACGCAGTATTTT.

As concerns this clone: The sample carries other DNA sequences with the same CDR3. In DNA, the CDR3 is TGCGCCAGCAGCTTGGGTCCCACCGGGGAGCTGTTTTTT. Amino acids: CASSLGPTGELFF. The chain has TRBV5-1 and TRBJ2-2; D gene unclear. The CDR3 extends over 13 amino acids. V lost 0 bases and J 4 bases, leaving 4 bases between the germline ends. CDR1 and CDR2 from the germline V gene are SGHRS and YFSETQ.

This clone has only a few counts. V is TRBV21-1 and J is TRBJ2-5; no check of the table's D call, TRBD2, against the DNA was made. TRBV21-1 is recorded as a pseudogene. The CDR3 contains 15 residues. The CDR3 DNA reads TGTGCCAGCAGCAAATGGCGGGCCCAGTACTGGTCCCAGTACTTC. It specifies CASSKWRAQYWSQYF.

This clone was picked up a small number of times. The chain couples TRBV5-6 to TRBJ2-5; 10 bases are a match to TRBD1. CDR1 and CDR2 (germline): SGHDT, YYEEEE. Trimming removed 2 bases from V and 4 bases from J; junction bases left unmatched: 5. The CDR3 length is 15 residues. Here the CDR3 reads CASSFGTGVRETQYF. In DNA, the CDR3 is TGTGCCAGCAGCTTCGGGACAGGGGTCCGAGAGACCCAGTACTTC.

This clone was detected a few times. The chain combines TRBV7-2 with TRBJ2-7; unclear D gene. CDR3 size: 14 residues. Germline CDR1 SGHTA, CDR2 FQGNSA. The ends were cut back, 5 bases at V and 0 bases at J, with 11 bases in the middle. The CDR3 sequence: CASSETRTSYEQYF. CDR3 in DNA: TGTGCCAGCAGCGAAACACGGACCTCCTACGAGCAGTACTTC.

V usage is TRBV7-2 and J usage is TRBJ2-2, with a tentative D call TRBD1 (5 bases). With 4 bases removed from V and 4 bases from J, the gap between germline ends came to 10 bases. CDR3 length: 14 residues. Looked up from germline, CDR1 is SGHTA and CDR2 is FQGNSA. This CDR3 is CASSSQGLTGELFF. CDR3 coding DNA: TGTGCCAGCAGCTCCCAGGGCCTCACCGGGGAGCTGTTTTTT. Supplemented by reference TRBV7-2 and TRBJ2-2, the full variable domain reads GAGVSQSPSNKVTEKGKDVELRCDPISGHTALYWYRQSLGQGLEFLIYFQGNSAPDKSGLPSDRFSAERTGGSVSTLTIQRTQQEDSAVYLCASSSQGLTGELFFGEGSRLTVL.

This clone was seen more than once but under ten times. Other nucleotide sequences in the sample specify the same CDR3. The rearrangement uses TRBV29-1 and TRBJ2-3; D is unresolved. Germline V lookup: CDR1 SQVTM, CDR2 ANQGSEA. The length of the CDR3 is 12 residues. V shed 0 bases and J shed 1 base, with 2 bases lying between them. The CDR3 DNA reads as TGCAGCGTTGAAGAGGGCACAGATACGCAGTATTTT. Its protein product is CSVEEGTDTQYF.

The chain links TRBV19 to TRBJ2-2; 7 bases map to TRBD1. CDR3 length equals 14 residues. V shed 10 bases and J 0 bases; nucleotides not matched to a gene: 5. The V gene's germline CDR1 is LNHDA and CDR2 SQIVND (reference sequence). This CDR3 is CATTGTANTGELFF. In DNA form, the CDR3 reads TGTGCCACCACCGGGACAGCGAACACCGGGGAGCTGTTTTTT.

Only a few counts were recorded for this clone. The genes are TRBV30 and TRBJ2-7, with 10 positions matching TRBD2. The trim removed 6 bases at V and 3 bases at J, leaving 2 bases unmatched. The germline CDR1 and CDR2 sequences are GTSNPN and SVGIG (reference sequence). This CDR3 is built from 12 residues. This CDR3 reads CACTSGIYEQYF. CDR3 DNA: TGTGCCTGCACTAGCGGGATCTACGAGCAGTACTTC.

To note about this clone: At one end the junction does not follow the germline gene, possibly because of a read error. V usage is TRBV7-7 and J usage is TRBJ2-7; weak D call: TRBD2 (6 bases). The CDR3 totals 14 residues. Germline CDR1 SSHAT, CDR2 FNYEAQ (reference sequence). CDR3 in DNA: TGTGCTAGCAGCCCGCGGGGAGCCCCCTACGAGCAGTACTTC. Protein: CASSPRGAPYEQYF.

The chain combines TRBV5-1 with TRBJ2-6, with D tentatively TRBD1 (5 bases). Germline loops: CDR1 SGHRS, CDR2 YFSETQ. This CDR3 has 15 amino acids. V lost 4 bases and J lost 0, with 8 bases in between. Here the CDR3 DNA reads TGCGCCAGCAGCAACACAGGCTCTGGGGCCAACGTCCTGACTTTC. Amino acid sequence: CASSNTGSGANVLTF.

This clone appeared a few times. The genes are TRBV25-1 and TRBJ2-1, with 13 bases that match TRBD2. CDR1 and CDR2 from the germline V gene are MGHDK and SYGVNS. J lost 10 bases, V lost 2 bases, and 8 bases had no gene match. This CDR3 spans 16 amino acids. The CDR3 loop reads CASSEPGLAGAHEQFF. CDR3 nucleotides: TGTGCCAGCAGTGAACCAGGACTAGCGGGAGCACACGAGCAGTTCTTC.

The chain combines TRBV5-6 with TRBJ1-1, with D possibly TRBD1 on 6 matching bases. CDR1 is SGHDT, CDR2 YYEEEE, per germline. The CDR3 totals 14 residues. Deletions cut 1 base from V and 9 bases from J, with 16 bases between. CDR3 DNA sequence: TGTGCCAGCAGCTTGTGGGACATGGCGACGAAAGCTTTCTTT. Protein: CASSLWDMATKAFF.